Each of the 16 T cell receptor beta chains below was sequenced from the same sample in a study of shared clonotypes between healthy human individuals. The protocol was immunoSEQ multiplex PCR, while the TCRdb copy is restricted to in-frame clones and leaves out a portion. The repertoire consists of 550,000 to 750,000 clones, with 90% to 95% occurring once and the leading ten covering more than 20%. Naivety among CD8 cells was defined by CD45RO negativity and positive CCR7 selection, thereby excluding terminally differentiated effector memory CD45RA+ cells. The sequencing sample was made of naive CD8+ T cells sorted from blood. The receptors originated from a man aged 30 to 45 in good health.

The gene calls are TRBV7-9 and TRBJ2-3; D is undetermined. V lost 7 bases and J 2 bases, leaving 25 bases between the germline ends. Per the germline V gene, CDR1 is SEHNR and CDR2 is FQNEAQ (reference sequence). The CDR3 totals 18 residues. This CDR3 is CASMPSEVAPRHTDTQYF. The CDR3, as DNA: TGTGCCAGCATGCCCAGCGAGGTCGCCCCGAGGCACACAGATACGCAGTATTTT.

This chain connects TRBV29-1 to TRBJ2-2; TRBD1 agrees at 11 bases. The V and J ends lost 5 bases and 0 bases, in that order; junction bases with no gene match: 8. The germline gives CDR1 SQVTM, CDR2 ANQGSEA. There are 17 residues in the CDR3. The DNA of the CDR3 is TGCAGCGTTACCGGGACAGGGGGTTACGCGAACACCGGGGAGCTGTTTTTT. Translating it yields CSVTGTGGYANTGELFF.

The V and J genes are TRBV11-2 and TRBJ2-1; D is unresolved. The germline V gene has CDR1 SGHAT and CDR2 FQNNGV. V lost 5 bases and J lost 0, with 5 bases in between. The CDR3 is 13 amino acids. CDR3 DNA: TGTGCCAGCAGCCCTAGCTCCTACAATGAGCAGTTCTTC. Translation: CASSPSSYNEQFF.

The chain carries TRBV27 and TRBJ2-1, with 12 positions matching TRBD2. With 5 bases clipped from V and 12 bases from J, the junction kept 11 bases outside the gene matches. This CDR3 has 15 amino acids. CDR1 is MNHEY and CDR2 is SMNVEV in the germline V gene (reference sequence). As DNA, the CDR3 is TGTGCCAGCAGTCCCGGGGCTAGCGGGAGGGCCAGGCAGTTCTTC. Residues: CASSPGASGRARQFF.

This rearrangement joins TRBV25-1 to TRBJ2-3; perhaps TRBD2 as D (6 bases). Trimming removed 6 bases from V and 2 bases from J, with 15 bases in between. Germline values: CDR1 MGHDK, CDR2 SYGVNS. There are 15 residues in the CDR3. In DNA, the CDR3 is TGTGCCAGCAGAACCGGGACTTACTACACAGATACGCAGTATTTT. This sequence encodes CASRTGTYYTDTQYF.

This sequence joins TRBV7-9 and TRBJ2-7; TRBD1 matches 8 bases. The V segment lost 3 bases and the J segment 3 bases; nucleotides outside the gene matches: 16. Germline assignment: CDR1 SEHNR and CDR2 FQNEAQ (reference sequence). The CDR3 length is 18 residues. CDR3 nucleotides: TGTGCCAGCAGCTTCCAGGGGGCAAAGGGGTTGGGGATCTACGAGCAGTACTTC. Translated, it gives CASSFQGAKGLGIYEQYF.

This clone has just one count. V gene TRBV6-6 combines with J gene TRBJ1-2, with D tentatively TRBD1 (5 bases). V was pared by 8 bases and J by 9 bases, with 22 bases between. The CDR3 covers 14 residues. CDR1 is MNHNY and CDR2 is SVGAGI in the germline V gene (reference sequence). Written as DNA, the CDR3 is TGTGCCAGCTATGGCAGGGACCGACATCCGAGCTACACCTTC. This sequence encodes CASYGRDRHPSYTF.

V is TRBV7-9 and J is TRBJ2-5, with 9 bases fitting TRBD1. The CDR3 extends over 15 amino acids. Germline trimming cut 2 bases from V and 5 bases from J; bases unmatched to any gene: 6. Germline V gives CDR1 SEHNR, CDR2 FQNEAQ (reference sequence). CDR3: CASSLLDRGSETQYF. CDR3 bases: TGTGCCAGCAGCTTACTGGACAGGGGTTCGGAGACCCAGTACTTC.

To note about this clone: Different DNA sequences within this sample yield the same CDR3. The chain uses TRBV28 and TRBJ1-2; D unclear. Germline V gene sequence: CDR1 MDHEN, CDR2 SYDVKM. Trimming shortened V by 4 bases and J by 2 bases, and 8 bases separated the two germline ends. CDR3 size: 13 residues. CDR3 sequence (DNA): TGTGCCAGCAGTTCCGGCGGAAACTATGGCTACACCTTC. This translates into CASSSGGNYGYTF.

The CDR3 coding sequence is TGTGCTACAGAGGGCGAGGGAGATACGCAGTATTTT. Encoded protein: CATEGEGDTQYF. The chain is built from TRBV6-5 and TRBJ2-3; weak D call: TRBD2 (5 bases). CDR1 is MNHEY and CDR2 is SVGAGI in the germline V gene. The CDR3 totals 12 residues.

The CDR3 loop is CASFRRDSSGANVLTF. DNA for the CDR3: TGTGCCAGCTTCCGCCGGGATTCCTCTGGGGCCAACGTCCTGACTTTC. This chain joins TRBV11-2 and TRBJ2-6, with D tentatively TRBD2 (5 bases). The CDR3 extends over 16 amino acids. V was pared by 8 bases and J by 0 bases, with 14 bases between. The germline CDR1 and CDR2 sequences are SGHAT and FQNNGV.

The V call is TRBV19, the J call TRBJ2-7, with D possibly TRBD2 on 5 matching bases. Trimming took 1 base from V and 3 from J, leaving 13 bases between them. The germline CDR1 and CDR2 sequences are LNHDA and SQIVND (reference sequence). This CDR3 spans 15 amino acids. CDR3 residues: CASSIGNGDLYEQYF. In DNA form, the CDR3 reads TGTGCCAGTAGTATAGGAAACGGGGATCTCTACGAGCAGTACTTC.

The chain uses TRBV27 and TRBJ2-7; no reliable D call. Per germline, CDR1 MNHEY and CDR2 SMNVEV (reference sequence). Trimming cost V 6 bases and J 7 bases, with 22 bases left between them. The CDR3 contains 15 residues. The CDR3 is CASSPVDGRFGEQYF. CDR3 bases: TGTGCCAGCAGCCCCGTCGACGGCCGGTTTGGGGAGCAGTACTTC.

The chain links TRBV15 to TRBJ1-4, with D possibly TRBD1 on 5 matching bases. The CDR3 length is 12 residues. Germline CDR1 LNHNV, CDR2 YYDKDF (reference sequence). Trimming took off 8 bases at V and 5 bases at J, with 9 bases between the two ends. The CDR3 spells CATRQRNEKLFF. The CDR3 DNA reads as TGTGCCACCCGACAGCGAAATGAAAAACTGTTTTTT.

The chain employs TRBV27 and TRBJ2-2; D unclear. The CDR3 loop spans 13 amino acids. V dropped 5 bases and J dropped 7 bases, with 11 bases sitting between them. Looked up from germline, CDR1 is MNHEY and CDR2 is SMNVEV (reference sequence). The CDR3 DNA follows: TGTGCCAGCAGTCGCCAAGGTCACGGGGAGCTGTTTTTT. As protein: CASSRQGHGELFF.

The chain employs TRBV7-2 and TRBJ2-1; D may be TRBD2 (5 bases). Between the trimmed V and J ends, which lost 3 bases and 5 bases, there was a span of 14 bases. Germline V gives CDR1 SGHTA, CDR2 FQGNSA. This CDR3 has 15 amino acids. The CDR3 region has the DNA TGTGCCAGCAGCTTCGGGGATTTGGTGAACAATGAGCAGTTCTTC. This sequence encodes CASSFGDLVNNEQFF.